These T cell receptor beta chains were read from a single sample in a study of shared clonotypes between healthy human individuals. The protocol was immunoSEQ multiplex PCR, while the TCRdb copy is restricted to in-frame clones and leaves out a portion. The sample includes more than 550,000 clones, 72% of them seen just once. Source material: memory CD4+ T cells sorted from blood. The receptors shown here come from a woman in her twenties or thirties in good health. Both conserved end residues are part of each CDR3. A D gene is named only where the DNA matches it firmly. Size is stated for part of the rows, as once, few or many counts, or as a class when the clone is expanded.

d_call	v_call	clone_size	j_call	cdr3_nt	cdr3_aa
NA	TRBV14	once	TRBJ2-1	TGTGCCAGCAGCCCTTCTAGGATTCGACAGTTCTTC	CASSPSRIRQFF
NA	TRBV25-1	NA	TRBJ2-7	TGTGCCAGCAGTGGTGGGGCCCCCTACGAGCAGTACTTC	CASSGGAPYEQYF
TRBD2	TRBV28	many	TRBJ2-3	TGTGCCAGCAGTCAGCTAGCGGGATTTGATACGCAGTATTTT	CASSQLAGFDTQYF
NA	TRBV19	NA	TRBJ2-2	TGTGCCAGTAGTATACCGCACACCGGGGAGCTGTTTTTT	CASSIPHTGELFF
NA	TRBV19	NA	TRBJ1-2	TGTGCCAGTAAGACAGTCTATGGCTACACCTTC	CASKTVYGYTF
TRBD2	TRBV15	once	TRBJ2-3	TGTGCCACCAGCACCTCAGCGGGAGCACTTAGAACAGATACGCAGTATTTT	CATSTSAGALRTDTQYF
NA	TRBV7-9	NA	TRBJ2-5	TGTGCCAGCAGCCGTATAGTAGATGAAGAGACCCAGTACTTC	CASSRIVDEETQYF
NA	TRBV29-1	NA	TRBJ2-5	TGCAGCGTTGAAGATGTCCAGGGTCGGACCCAGTACTTC	CSVEDVQGRTQYF
NA	TRBV4-1	NA	TRBJ2-2	TGCGCCAGCAGCCAGCGTCCTAGCTCCACGAACACCGGGGAGCTGTTTTTT	CASSQRPSSTNTGELFF
NA	TRBV5-1	NA	TRBJ1-3	TGCGCCAGCAGCTTGGATGGCAGAATACTCTCTGGAAACACCATATATTTT	CASSLDGRILSGNTIYF
TRBD1	TRBV6-5	NA	TRBJ1-1	TGTGCCAGCAGCCCGGGGTCAGGGGGCAGAACTGAAGCTTTCTTT	CASSPGSGGRTEAFF
TRBD2	TRBV6-1	few	TRBJ2-1	TGTGCCAGCAGTGGATGGGGACTAGCGGGAGGGGATGAGCAGTTCTTC	CASSGWGLAGGDEQFF
NA	TRBV19	NA	TRBJ2-5	TGTGCCAGTATGCCCACTAGTGCCCAGCAAGAGACCCAGTACTTC	CASMPTSAQQETQYF
TRBD1	TRBV11-2	NA	TRBJ2-3	TGTGCCAGCAGCACAAGACAGGGGTGGTTCGTGGCAGATACGCAGTATTTT	CASSTRQGWFVADTQYF
TRBD1	TRBV7-9	NA	TRBJ1-4	TGTGCCAGCAGCCCGACAGGGAACGATAATGAAAAACTGTTTTTT	CASSPTGNDNEKLFF
TRBD2	TRBV19	NA	TRBJ2-1	TGTGCCAGTAGGCTAGCGGGAGGGACCTACAATGAGCAGTTCTTC	CASRLAGGTYNEQFF
NA	TRBV5-1	few	TRBJ2-1	TGCGCCAGCAGCTTTGACAGTACATCCTACAATGAGCAGTTCTTC	CASSFDSTSYNEQFF
NA	TRBV7-9	NA	TRBJ1-2	TGTGCCAGCAGCGCAACAGGGACCGGCGGCTACACCTTC	CASSATGTGGYTF